One and the same sample provided the 13 T cell receptor beta chains below, sequenced in a study of cytomegalovirus exposure and HLA in healthy donors. The study ran its PCR with 60 Vbeta and 13 Jbeta primers. Generated by immunoSEQ multiplex PCR, the TCRdb table keeps only in-frame clones and is missing some. The sample lists hundreds of thousands of clones; 76% were seen once. Sequenced: PBMCs. Every receptor here comes from a young man in good health and CMV-seronegative.

V and J are TRBV28 and TRBJ2-7; the match to TRBD2 covers 13 bases. There are 14 residues in the CDR3. The germline V gene encodes CDR1 MDHEN and CDR2 SYDVKM. Losses at the gene ends were 9 bases for V and 6 bases for J; bases not matched to a gene: 8. Here the CDR3 reads CASAWTSGSGEQYF. Here the CDR3 DNA reads TGTGCCAGTGCCTGGACTAGCGGGAGTGGCGAGCAGTACTTC. Full variable domain (missing parts from reference TRBV28 and TRBJ2-7): DVKVTQSSRYLVKRTGEKVFLECVQDMDHENMFWYRQDPGLGLRLIYFSYDVKMKEKGDIPEGYSVSREKKERFSLILESASTNQTSMYLCASAWTSGSGEQYFGPGTRLTVT.

V is TRBV29-1 and J is TRBJ2-7; TRBD2 is a possible D gene (5 bases). Germline CDR1 and CDR2: SQVTM and ANQGSEA. CDR3 size: 13 residues. Trimming shortened V by 3 bases and J by 7 bases, and 16 bases separated the two germline ends. The CDR3 DNA follows: TGCAGCGTTGAGAAGCTAGCCCTCCTTGAGCAGTACTTC. It translates to CSVEKLALLEQYF.

V and J are TRBV28 and TRBJ1-2; maybe TRBD1 (6 bases). V gave up 5 bases and J gave up 8 bases, with 12 bases separating them. Germline V gives CDR1 MDHEN, CDR2 SYDVKM. This CDR3 spans 12 amino acids. The CDR3 loop reads CASSIGTKGYTF. The CDR3 DNA sequence: TGTGCCAGCAGTATCGGGACAAAGGGCTACACCTTC.

This clone was detected a few times. J is TRBJ2-1 and V is TRBV19; 8 nucleotides align to TRBD2. Trimming cost V 5 bases and J 5 bases; bases outside gene matches: 2. Germline values: CDR1 LNHDA, CDR2 SQIVND (reference sequence). The length of the CDR3 is 13 residues. The CDR3: CASSPGGNNEQFF. The CDR3 DNA follows: TGTGCCAGTAGTCCGGGAGGGAACAATGAGCAGTTCTTC.

The V call is TRBV13, the J call TRBJ2-4; TRBD2 matches 15 bases. The trim removed 5 bases at V and 0 bases at J, leaving 8 bases unmatched. Looked up from germline, CDR1 is PRHDT and CDR2 is FYEKMQ (reference sequence). CDR3 length: 19 residues. This chain's CDR3 is CASSLGTSGRIGAKNIQYF. DNA of the CDR3: TGTGCCAGCAGCCTCGGGACTAGCGGGAGGATTGGAGCCAAAAACATTCAGTACTTC.

To note about this clone: Other DNA sequences in this sample translate to the same CDR3. The genes are TRBV5-4 and TRBJ1-4; 10 bases are a match to TRBD1. CDR1 is SGHNT and CDR2 is YYREEE in the germline V gene (reference sequence). This CDR3 has 14 amino acids. The ends lost 4 bases at V and 7 bases at J; junction bases unmatched: 4. The CDR3 DNA is TGTGCCAGCAGCCGACAGGGGGCGAGTGAAAAACTGTTTTTT. Translated: CASSRQGASEKLFF.

This clone has a handful of counts. Compared with germline, one end of the junction differs, possibly owing to a read error. The chain is built from TRBV7-7 and TRBJ2-1, with TRBD2 matching over 13 bases. Germline V gene sequence: CDR1 SSHAT, CDR2 FNYEAQ (reference sequence). The CDR3 is 16 amino acids. The DNA of the CDR3 is TGTGCTAGCAGCTCCGGGACTAGCGGGATATACAATGAGCAGTTCTTC. Protein: CASSSGTSGIYNEQFF.

The chain recombines TRBV7-8 with TRBJ1-5; a possible D gene is TRBD1 (6 bases). Germline-derived CDR1 and CDR2 are SGHVS and FQNEAQ. Trimming removed 5 bases from V and 3 bases from J, with 17 bases in between. This CDR3 is 16 amino acids long. The CDR3 DNA sequence: TGTGCCAGCAGCCTCGGACCCCAGGGGACCAATCAGCCCCAGCATTTT. It encodes CASSLGPQGTNQPQHF.

There are a few counts of this clone. The chain carries TRBV6-5 and TRBJ2-5; 7 bases map to TRBD1. The DNA end is more similar to TRBJ2-7, so the J call may be wrong. There are 14 residues in the CDR3. CDR1 and CDR2 from the germline V gene are MNHEY and SVGAGI. The CDR3 region has the DNA TGTGCCAGCAGTTCAGGGGGAAGGACCTACGAGCAGTACTTC. Amino acid sequence: CASSSGGRTYEQYF.

This chain uses TRBV19 with TRBJ1-6; 8 bases line up with TRBD1. V dropped 5 bases and J dropped 2; count of bases not matched to a gene: 5. The CDR3 runs to 16 residues. Germline CDR1 reads LNHDA; CDR2 reads SQIVND (reference sequence). The CDR3 DNA follows: TGTGCCAGTAGTCAACAGGGGGGTCCCTATAATTCACCCCTCCACTTT. Translation gives CASSQQGGPYNSPLHF.

This chain joins TRBV21-1 and TRBJ1-4; the table's TRBD1 call for D was not verified on the DNA. TRBV21-1 is a pseudogene locus. CDR3 length: 16 amino acids. The CDR3 bases are TGTGCCAGCAGCCAGATGGGGACAGGGGGGAGGGAAAAACTGTTTTTT. Translation gives CASSQMGTGGREKLFF.

The genes are TRBV15 and TRBJ2-7, with D perhaps TRBD2 (6 bases). Trimming shortened V by 5 bases and J by 7 bases, and 21 bases separated the two germline ends. The CDR3 has 15 residues. CDR1 and CDR2 (germline): LNHNV, YYDKDF (reference sequence). The CDR3 loop is CATSSGEPFGEEQYF. In nucleotides, the CDR3 is TGTGCCACCAGCTCGGGGGAACCCTTCGGGGAGGAGCAGTACTTC.

The chain recombines TRBV19 with TRBJ1-2; perhaps TRBD1 as D (5 bases). The CDR3 runs 15 residues. V lost 2 bases to trimming and J lost 0 bases, with 10 bases between them. Germline CDR1 reads LNHDA; CDR2 reads SQIVND (reference sequence). CDR3 in DNA: TGTGCCAGTAGTATACCGGCGGGGGCTAACTATGGCTACACCTTC. Its translation: CASSIPAGANYGYTF. Full variable domain (rest looked up from reference TRBV19 and TRBJ1-2): DGGITQSPKYLFRKEGQNVTLSCEQNLNHDAMYWYRQDPGQGLRLIYYSQIVNDFQKGDIAEGYSVSREKKESFPLTVTSAQKNPTAFYLCASSIPAGANYGYTFGSGTRLTVV.